A selection of T cell receptor beta chains follows, all from one sample in a study of neurological immune-mediated disorders. From the 5' RACE reads, TCRdb called clonotypes with MiXCR, one entry per CDR3 protein. The table records about 48,000 distinct CDR3 sequences, about 23% of them present only once. Specimen: PBMCs. The receptors come from a woman aged 70 to 79 in good health. Each CDR3 is given with its conserved first and last residue. Fields, in order: D gene, CDR3 length, V gene, CDR3 protein. The D gene is left open where the match is weak.

-	17	TRBV5-1	CASSPLGGLLNTDTQYF
TRBD1	15	TRBV20-1	CSVGDSRPKGEKLFF
-	15	TRBV5-1	CASSLEDPSTDTQYF
-	12	TRBV12-3/TRBV12-4	CASSGRAETQYF
-	14	TRBV27	CAISARVPYNEQFF
-	17	TRBV20-1	CSARDGDRILTNYGYTF
TRBD1	18	TRBV4-3	CASSQAGTGGVWDTEAFF
-	14	TRBV20-1	CSARDRSGQETQYF
-	13	TRBV30	CAWSRGLVETQYF
-	15	TRBV5-6	CASSLELLSTDTQYF
-	15	TRBV5-1	CASSSGGSPVYEQYF
-	13	TRBV6-2/TRBV6-3	CASSPLWGDTQYF
-	12	TRBV7-9	CASSSVNTEAFF
TRBD2	14	TRBV29-1	CSVATSGAPNEQFF
TRBD1	17	TRBV5-1	CASSSTPGTGVTGELFF
-	16	TRBV4-1	CASSQESRGASYEQYF
-	14	TRBV5-1	CASSPDTQMETQYF
TRBD1	12	TRBV20-1	CSASGDSLSYTF
-	15	TRBV7-3	CASSVTGSPYNEQFF
-	13	TRBV6-1	CASSVGQYNEQFF
-	15	TRBV12-3/TRBV12-4	CASSTWGQLSTEAFF
-	14	TRBV9	CTSSVAGTLNGYTF
TRBD1	15	TRBV29-1	CSVERTGGVTDTQYF
-	14	TRBV5-1	CASSSLLSSTEAFF
-	15	TRBV7-2	CASSFGARSITEAFF
-	16	TRBV7-2	CASSLASVVGRYEQYF
-	12	TRBV28	CASSYQNYEQYF
-	12	TRBV27	CASSFNGREQFF
-	15	TRBV6-6	CASSYGFPSGETQYF
-	15	TRBV4-2	CASSQDYGQGVLRYF
-	13	TRBV18	CASSEGRAYGYTF
-	12	TRBV29-1	CSAREQGPVQYF
TRBD1	15	TRBV5-1	CASSPGQVNTGELFF
-	13	TRBV12-3/TRBV12-4	CASSPFESGEQYF
TRBD1	15	TRBV10-3	CAINPDRGLYNEQFF
-	13	TRBV2	CASRGGTNEKLFF
TRBD2	16	TRBV27	CASSYRGLAGGSEQFF
-	14	TRBV5-1	CASKFEGGNTEAFF
TRBD2	16	TRBV7-2	CASSRSGSTSYNEQFF
TRBD1	14	TRBV5-5	CASSFGTGGEPQHF
TRBD1	15	TRBV28	CASRSGQGRSYEQYF
-	15	TRBV11-1	CASSLYGGWRYGYTF
-	12	TRBV5-6	CASSLRGTEAFF
-	17	TRBV12-3/TRBV12-4	CASSSGTIVSSTDTQYF
-	14	TRBV5-1	CASKQGLAKNIQYF
-	15	TRBV5-1	CASSLIWGSGWPQHF
-	15	TRBV7-6	CASSFAFGSTYEQYF
TRBD1	13	TRBV12-3/TRBV12-4	CASSLGQFTEAFF
TRBD2	16	TRBV20-1	CSARDASGRAEYEQYF
TRBD1	11	TRBV2	CAGQGYNEQFF
-	12	TRBV29-1	CSVGDNTDTQYF
-	15	TRBV7-9	CASRPQGGPEAPLHF
TRBD1	15	TRBV7-9	CASSLGTGDTGELFF
-	15	TRBV7-2	CASSLSAESTDTQYF
-	14	TRBV5-1	CASSLQGPNYGYTF
TRBD2	16	TRBV9	CASSVFGTSGNGELFF
TRBD2	14	TRBV7-8	CASSPGLATGELFF